The subject of this entry is one T cell receptor (beta chain). The data were obtained in a study of blood T cell repertoires in COVID-19. Overall study: Both acute and convalescent COVID-19 samples were obtained from the United States, Italy and Spain. PBMCs, B-cell-depleted T cells, or T cells provided the cDNA or gDNA that made up the material.

TCRdb keeps only in-frame clones here, not all; method: immunoSEQ multiplex PCR. The sample contains around 63,000 clones, roughly 84% of which appear only once. In germline, CDR1 is LNHDA, CDR2 SQIVND (reference sequence). V was trimmed by 5 bases and J by 0 bases, leaving 15 bases between them. This CDR3 region has 16 residues. The V gene is TRBV19, the J gene TRBJ2-3; D is possibly TRBD1 (5 bases). The TCR was taken from a man aged 60-69 years with COVID-19, enrolled during active disease. The sample taken for sequencing was peripheral blood. The CDR3 spells CASSSPHRPSTDTQYF. The CDR3 bases are TGTGCCAGTAGTTCGCCCCACAGGCCTAGCACAGATACGCAGTATTTT.